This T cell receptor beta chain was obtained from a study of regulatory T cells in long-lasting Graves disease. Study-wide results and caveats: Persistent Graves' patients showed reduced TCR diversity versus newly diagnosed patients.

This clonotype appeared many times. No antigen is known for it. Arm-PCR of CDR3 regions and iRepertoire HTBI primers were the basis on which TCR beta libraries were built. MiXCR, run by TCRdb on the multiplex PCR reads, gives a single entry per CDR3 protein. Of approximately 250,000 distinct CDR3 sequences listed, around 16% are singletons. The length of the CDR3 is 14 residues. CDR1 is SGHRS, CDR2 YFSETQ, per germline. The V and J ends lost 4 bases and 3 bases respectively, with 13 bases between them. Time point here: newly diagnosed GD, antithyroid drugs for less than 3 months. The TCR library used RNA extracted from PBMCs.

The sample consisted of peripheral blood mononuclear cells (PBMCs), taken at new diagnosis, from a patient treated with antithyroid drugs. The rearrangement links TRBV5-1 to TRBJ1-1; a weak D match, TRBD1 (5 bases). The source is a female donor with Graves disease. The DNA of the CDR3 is TGCGCCAGCAGCCTTATGAGGGACCACACTGAAGCTTTCTTT. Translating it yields CASSLMRDHTEAFF.